This T cell receptor beta chain was documented in a study of graft-versus-host responses after intestinal transplantation. Notes on the study in general: The authors found GvH clones in recipient marrow, some appearing first in ileum or blood. Allografts carried high graft-versus-host to host-versus-graft clonal ratios in patients having graft-donor T cell macrochimerism.

J was trimmed by 5 bases and V by 4 bases; bases with no gene match: 6. Germline-derived CDR1 and CDR2 are SQVTM and ANQGSEA. The CDR3 spans 13 residues. TCRdb's table, derived via immunoSEQ multiplex PCR, lists solely in-frame clones and lacks some. Among 40,000 to 55,000 clones listed, 84% were seen once. About this clone itself: Its specificity is not known.

The material sequenced was unstimulated CD4+ T cells sorted from spleen or lymph node cells, taken before transplant. V usage is TRBV29-1 and J usage is TRBJ2-3, with TRBD1 matching over 7 bases. This TCR was sampled from a human donor who was the organ donor for an intestinal transplant. The CDR3 nucleotides read TGCAGCGTTGTCCGCAACAGGGGAGATACGCAGTATTTT. Encoded protein: CSVVRNRGDTQYF.